This TCR beta chain was sequenced for a study of blood T cell repertoires in COVID-19. Study information: Samples representing acute and convalescent COVID-19 were sourced from the United States, Italy and Spain. The cDNA or gDNA used as material had been derived from T cells, B-cell-depleted T cells, or PBMCs.

The CDR3 is 14 amino acids. Losses at the gene ends were 4 bases for V and 3 bases for J; bases not matched to a gene: 3. Germline V CDR1 and CDR2: SNHLY, FYNNEI. Generated by immunoSEQ multiplex PCR, the TCRdb table keeps only in-frame clones and is missing some. The profile covers over 100,000 clones, with about 89% appearing a single time and about 4.1% taken by the ten largest. During active infection, Seattle patients enrolled and were then monitored through disease. This TCR came from a man aged 60-69 years with COVID-19, enrolled during active disease. The chain combines TRBV2 with TRBJ1-5, with 7 bases fitting TRBD1. Sequencing input: peripheral blood. CDR3 bases: TGTGCCAGCAGTGGACAGGGTATCAATCAGCCCCAGCATTTT. Translation: CASSGQGINQPQHF.